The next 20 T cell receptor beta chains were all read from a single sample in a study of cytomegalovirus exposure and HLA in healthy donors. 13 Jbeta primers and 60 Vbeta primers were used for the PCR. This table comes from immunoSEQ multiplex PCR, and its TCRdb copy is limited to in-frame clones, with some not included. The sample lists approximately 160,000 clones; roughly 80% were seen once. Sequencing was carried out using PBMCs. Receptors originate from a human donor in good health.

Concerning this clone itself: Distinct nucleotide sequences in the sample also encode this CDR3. CDR3 in amino acids: CASSVGGGGTDTQYF. As DNA, the CDR3 is TGTGCCAGCAGCGTAGGAGGCGGGGGGACAGATACGCAGTATTTT. V and J are TRBV9 and TRBJ2-3; 8 bases are shared with TRBD2. The germline gives CDR1 SGDLS, CDR2 YYNGEE. Trimming at V came to 0 bases and at J to 3 bases, leaving 3 bases not matched to a gene. The CDR3 is made up of 15 amino acids.

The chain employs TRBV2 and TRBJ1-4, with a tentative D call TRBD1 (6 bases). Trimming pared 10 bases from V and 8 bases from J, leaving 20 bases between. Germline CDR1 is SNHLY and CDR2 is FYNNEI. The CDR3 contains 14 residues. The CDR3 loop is CATRDIGNEEKLFF. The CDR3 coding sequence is TGTGCCACCCGGGACATAGGCAATGAGGAAAAACTGTTTTTT. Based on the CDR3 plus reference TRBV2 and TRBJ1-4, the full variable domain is EPEVTQTPSHQVTQMGQEVILRCVPISNHLYFYWYRQILGQKVEFLVSFYNNEISEKSEIFDDQFSVERPDGSNFTLKIRSTKLEDSAMYFCATRDIGNEEKLFFGSGTQLSVL.

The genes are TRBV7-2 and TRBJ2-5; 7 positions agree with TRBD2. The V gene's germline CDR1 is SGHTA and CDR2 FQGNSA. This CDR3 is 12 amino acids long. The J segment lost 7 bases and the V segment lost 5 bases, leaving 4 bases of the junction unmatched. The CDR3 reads CASSRGGGTQYF. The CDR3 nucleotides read TGTGCCAGCAGCCGCGGCGGGGGGACCCAGTACTTC.

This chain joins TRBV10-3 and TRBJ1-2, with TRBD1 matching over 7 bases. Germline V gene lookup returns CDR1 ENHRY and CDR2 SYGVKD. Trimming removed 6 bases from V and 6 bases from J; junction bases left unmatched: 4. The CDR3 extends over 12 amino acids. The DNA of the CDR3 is TGTGCCATCAGACAGGGGCAGGATGGCTACACCTTC. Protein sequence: CAIRQGQDGYTF.

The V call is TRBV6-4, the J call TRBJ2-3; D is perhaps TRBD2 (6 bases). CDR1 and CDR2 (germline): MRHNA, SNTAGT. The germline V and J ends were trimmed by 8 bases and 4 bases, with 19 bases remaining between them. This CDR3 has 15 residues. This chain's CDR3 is CASAEGRGDSDTQYF. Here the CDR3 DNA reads TGTGCCAGCGCGGAGGGGCGAGGGGATTCAGATACGCAGTATTTT.

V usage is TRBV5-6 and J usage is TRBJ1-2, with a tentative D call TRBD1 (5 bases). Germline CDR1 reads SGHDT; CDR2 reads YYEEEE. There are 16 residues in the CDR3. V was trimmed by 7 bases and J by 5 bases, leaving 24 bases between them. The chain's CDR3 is CASWPGLTTSRYGYTF. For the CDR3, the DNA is TGTGCCAGCTGGCCGGGACTAACAACGTCGAGGTATGGCTACACCTTC. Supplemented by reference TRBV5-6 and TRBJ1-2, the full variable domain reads DAGVTQSPTHLIKTRGQQVTLRCSPKSGHDTVSWYQQALGQGPQFIFQYYEEEERQRGNFPDRFSGHQFPNYSSELNVNALLLGDSALYLCASWPGLTTSRYGYTFGSGTRLTVV.

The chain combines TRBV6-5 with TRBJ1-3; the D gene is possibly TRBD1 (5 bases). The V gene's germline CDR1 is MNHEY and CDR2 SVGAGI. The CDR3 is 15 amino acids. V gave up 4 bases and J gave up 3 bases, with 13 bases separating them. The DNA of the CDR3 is TGTGCCAGCAGTTCCCTCCCTGACAGTGGAAACACCATATATTTT. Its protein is CASSSLPDSGNTIYF.

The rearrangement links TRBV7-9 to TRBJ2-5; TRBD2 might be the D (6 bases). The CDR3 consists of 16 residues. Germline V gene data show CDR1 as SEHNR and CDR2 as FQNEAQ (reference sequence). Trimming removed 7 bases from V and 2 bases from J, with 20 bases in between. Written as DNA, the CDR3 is TGTGCCAGCACCTCACCGGGGGACCCTCTACAAGAGACCCAGTACTTC. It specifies CASTSPGDPLQETQYF.

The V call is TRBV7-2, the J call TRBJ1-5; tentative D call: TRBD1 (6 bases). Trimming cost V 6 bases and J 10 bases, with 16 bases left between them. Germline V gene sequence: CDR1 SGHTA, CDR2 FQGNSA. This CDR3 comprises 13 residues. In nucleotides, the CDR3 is TGTGCCAGCAGTTCAGGGACATTCAGCCCCCAGCATTTT. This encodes CASSSGTFSPQHF. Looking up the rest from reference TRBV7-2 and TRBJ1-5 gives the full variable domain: GAGVSQSPSNKVTEKGKDVELRCDPISGHTALYWYRQSLGQGLEFLIYFQGNSAPDKSGLPSDRFSAERTGGSVSTLTIQRTQQEDSAVYLCASSSGTFSPQHFGDGTRLSIL.

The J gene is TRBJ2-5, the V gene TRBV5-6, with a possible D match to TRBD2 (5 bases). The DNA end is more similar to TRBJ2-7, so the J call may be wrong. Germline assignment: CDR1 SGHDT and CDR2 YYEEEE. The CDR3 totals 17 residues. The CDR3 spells CASSHGRTYYWTYEQYF. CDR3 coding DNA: TGTGCCAGCAGTCATGGACGGACTTACTACTGGACCTACGAGCAGTACTTC.

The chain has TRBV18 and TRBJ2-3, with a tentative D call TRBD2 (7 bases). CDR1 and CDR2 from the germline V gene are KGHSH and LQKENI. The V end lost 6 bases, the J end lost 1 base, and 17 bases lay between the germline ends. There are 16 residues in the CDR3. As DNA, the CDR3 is TGTGCCAGCTCGATCCTGGGGGGGGCAGGCACAGATACGCAGTATTTT. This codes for CASSILGGAGTDTQYF.

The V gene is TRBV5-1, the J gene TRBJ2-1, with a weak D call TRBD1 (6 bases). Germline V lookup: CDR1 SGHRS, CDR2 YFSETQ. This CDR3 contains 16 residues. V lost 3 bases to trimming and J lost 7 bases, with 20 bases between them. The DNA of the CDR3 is TGCGCCAGCAGCTGGACCCCGGGACACGATCAAAATGAGCAGTTCTTC. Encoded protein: CASSWTPGHDQNEQFF.

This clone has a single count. CDR3 region: CASRAELMNTEAFF. The DNA for the CDR3 is TGCGCCAGCAGGGCGGAGCTGATGAACACTGAAGCTTTCTTT. The chain links TRBV5-1 to TRBJ1-1; D is uncertain. The CDR3 contains 14 residues. Germline lookup yields CDR1 SGHRS and CDR2 YFSETQ. Deletions cut 5 bases from V and 0 bases from J, with 11 bases between.

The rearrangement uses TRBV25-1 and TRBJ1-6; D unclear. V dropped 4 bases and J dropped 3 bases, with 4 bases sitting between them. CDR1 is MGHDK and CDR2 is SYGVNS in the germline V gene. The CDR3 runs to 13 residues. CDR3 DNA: TGTGCCAGCAGTGGAGGCTATAATTCACCCCTCCACTTT. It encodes CASSGGYNSPLHF.

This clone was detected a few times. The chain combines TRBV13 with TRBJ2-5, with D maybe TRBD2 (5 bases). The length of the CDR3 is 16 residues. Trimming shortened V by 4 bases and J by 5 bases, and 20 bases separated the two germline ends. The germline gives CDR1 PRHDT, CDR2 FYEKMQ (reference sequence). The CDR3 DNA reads TGTGCCAGCAGCTCCGTCGGCGAACACCCGGGGGAGACCCAGTACTTC. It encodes CASSSVGEHPGETQYF.

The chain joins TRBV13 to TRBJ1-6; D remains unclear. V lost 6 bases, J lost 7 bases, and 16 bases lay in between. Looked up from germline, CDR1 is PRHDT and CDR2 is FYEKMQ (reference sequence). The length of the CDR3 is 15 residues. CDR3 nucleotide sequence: TGTGCCAGCAGTCAATTGGCGGGGAGCAATTCACCCCTCCACTTT. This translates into CASSQLAGSNSPLHF.

CDR3 bases: TGCGCCAGTAATCTACCGGGACAGGCCAATTCACCCCTCCACTTT. It encodes CASNLPGQANSPLHF. The chain recombines TRBV10-1 with TRBJ1-6, with TRBD1 identical over 8 bases. Unmatched junction bases numbered 11, after V lost 9 bases and J lost 7 bases. CDR3 size: 15 residues. Germline loops: CDR1 WNHNN, CDR2 SYGVQD (reference sequence).

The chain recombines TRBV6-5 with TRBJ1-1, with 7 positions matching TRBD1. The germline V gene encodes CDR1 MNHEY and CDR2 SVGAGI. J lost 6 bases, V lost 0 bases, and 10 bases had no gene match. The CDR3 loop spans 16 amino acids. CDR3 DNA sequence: TGTGCCAGCAGTTACTCGACAGGGCGGGAGGTCCCTGAAGCTTTCTTT. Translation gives CASSYSTGREVPEAFF.

This CDR3 reads CASSLTSGGHLDEQFF. In nucleotides, the CDR3 is TGTGCCAGCAGTTTGACTAGCGGGGGGCACCTCGATGAGCAGTTCTTC. The V call is TRBV6-5, the J call TRBJ2-1, with 13 positions matching TRBD2. The CDR3 length is 16 residues. The V gene end was trimmed by 4 bases and the J gene end by 8 bases; junction bases not matched to a gene: 8. Germline V CDR1 and CDR2: MNHEY, SVGAGI.

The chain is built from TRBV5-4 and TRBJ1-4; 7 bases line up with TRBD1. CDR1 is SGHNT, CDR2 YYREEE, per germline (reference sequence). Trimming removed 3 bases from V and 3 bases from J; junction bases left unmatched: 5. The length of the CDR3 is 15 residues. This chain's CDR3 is CASSYRQGPNEKLFF. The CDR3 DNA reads TGTGCCAGCAGCTACCGACAGGGACCTAATGAAAAACTGTTTTTT.